This T cell receptor beta chain was identified in a study of T cells in Graves' hyperthyroidism and ophthalmopathy. Many counts were recorded for this clonotype. Antigen specificity is unknown. Study-wide results and limits: Appearing also in blood were most of the thyroid clonotypes expanded above 0.001.

The germline V gene has CDR1 MDHEN and CDR2 SYDVKM. The CDR3 consists of 15 residues. V shed 6 bases and J 1 base; nucleotides not matched to a gene: 6. Pregnant or lactating patients were excluded, as were those with uncontrolled infection or other autoimmune disease. Diagnostic decisions used clinical symptoms, serum thyroxine and TRAb, thyroid ultrasound and orbital computed tomography. TCR beta CDR3 regions were amplified from RNA transcripts. The primer set for the first-round RT-PCR of the TCR CDR3 was HTBI. From the multiplex PCR reads, TCRdb called clonotypes with MiXCR, one entry per CDR3 protein. The top ten clones hold about 8% of a sample with about 300,000 distinct CDR3 sequences, 13% of them seen once.

This chain joins TRBV28 and TRBJ2-1; 7 bases align to TRBD1. Source material: blood. This sequence originates from a woman between 25 and 40 years old with Graves' hyperthyroidism that later progressed to Graves' ophthalmopathy. CDR3 sequence: CASSRQGISYNEQFF. For the CDR3, the DNA is TGTGCCAGCAGCCGACAGGGTATTTCCTACAATGAGCAGTTCTTC.